The TCR beta chain described here comes from a study of response to subunit inactivated influenza vaccine. TCRdb used MiXCR to reprocess the RT-PCR reads, holding one entry per CDR3 protein. The top ten clones hold 9.5% to 12% of a sample with about 570,000 distinct CDR3 sequences, about 11% of them seen once. Another study also made use of these data, one on T cells expressing NK-cell markers. That report adds: TCR beta libraries carry UMIs added by 5'RACE template switching. Sorted T-cell subsets CD3+CD56+NKG2C+, CD3+CD56+NKG2C- and CD3+CD56-NKG2C+ were TCR beta-sequenced. In roughly six donors, dominant NKG2C+ clonotypes were roughly 1.0-8% of CD8+ T cells. A few donors likewise had their CD3+CD56-NKG2C+ fraction led by these clonotypes.

Sequences were derived from PBMCs from blood, sampled on the day of vaccination. The TCR was taken from a man aged 45-60 years who received an inactivated influenza vaccine.

The DNA of the CDR3 is TGTGCCAGCAGTTACGGAGGACGGGCCTCAGGGGAGTTCTTC. It specifies CASSYGGRASGEFF. The chain recombines TRBV6-2 or TRBV6-3 with TRBJ2-1; maybe TRBD1 (6 bases). Germline V lookup: CDR1 MNHEY, CDR2 SVGEGT. The V gene lost 2 bases and the J gene lost 14 bases, with 19 bases spanning the gap. The CDR3 totals 14 residues.